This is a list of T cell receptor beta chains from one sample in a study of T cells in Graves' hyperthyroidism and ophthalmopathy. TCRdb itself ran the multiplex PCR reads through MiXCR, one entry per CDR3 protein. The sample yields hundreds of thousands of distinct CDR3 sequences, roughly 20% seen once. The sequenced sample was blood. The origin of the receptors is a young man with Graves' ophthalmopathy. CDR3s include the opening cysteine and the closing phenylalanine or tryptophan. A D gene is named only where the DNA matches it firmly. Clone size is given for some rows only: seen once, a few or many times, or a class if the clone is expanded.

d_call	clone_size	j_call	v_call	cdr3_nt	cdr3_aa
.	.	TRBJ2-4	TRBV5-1	TGCGCCAGCAGATCCGAGGCGGGGGCCAAAAACATTCAGTACTTC	CASRSEAGAKNIQYF
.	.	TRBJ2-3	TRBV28	TGTGCCAGCAGTTTTGGGGCCGGGGTTGCAGATACGCAGTATTTT	CASSFGAGVADTQYF
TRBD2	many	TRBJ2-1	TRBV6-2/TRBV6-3	TGTGCCAGCAGTTACCCCCTTTTACCGGGGGGTGAGCAGTTCTTC	CASSYPLLPGGEQFF
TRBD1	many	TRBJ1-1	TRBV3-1	TGTGCCAGCAGCCGGACAGGTCGATCGAACACTGAAGCTTTCTTT	CASSRTGRSNTEAFF
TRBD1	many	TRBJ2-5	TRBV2	TGTGCCACCGGGACAGAGCAAGAGACCCAGTACTTC	CATGTEQETQYF
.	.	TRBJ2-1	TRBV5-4	TGTGCCAGCAGCCCCGGGACTGACAATGAGCAGTTCTTC	CASSPGTDNEQFF
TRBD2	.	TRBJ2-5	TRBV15	TGTGCCACCAGCAGAGGCGTTGGGACTAGCGGGGGGAAGGTGCGGGAGACCCAGTACTTC	CATSRGVGTSGGKVRETQYF
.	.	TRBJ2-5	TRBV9	TGTGCCAGCAGCGCAATGTCCGGGGAGACCCAGTACTTC	CASSAMSGETQYF
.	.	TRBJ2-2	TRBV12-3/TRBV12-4	TGTGCCAGCAGTTTAGTTGGTTCCGGGGAGCTGTTTTTT	CASSLVGSGELFF
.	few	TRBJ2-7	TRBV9	TGTGCCAGCAGCGTAGATGCAGGGACCTACGAGCAGTACTTC	CASSVDAGTYEQYF
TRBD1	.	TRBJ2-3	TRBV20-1	TGCAGTGCTAGCGTCAGGGGGTTTGAGTATTTT	CSASVRGFEYF
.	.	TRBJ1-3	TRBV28	TGTGCCAGCAGTTTCCAGGTCAGGCCCTCTGGAAACACCATATATTTT	CASSFQVRPSGNTIYF
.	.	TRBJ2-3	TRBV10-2	TGCGCCAGCAGTGTTCGGGGGGCTCCCACAGATACGCAGTATTTT	CASSVRGAPTDTQYF
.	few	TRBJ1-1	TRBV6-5	TGTGCCAGCAGTTACACTGAAGCTTTCTTT	CASSYTEAFF
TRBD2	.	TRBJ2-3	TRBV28	TGTGCCAGCAGTGCCGGCCGGGAGGGCACAGATACGCAGTATTTT	CASSAGREGTDTQYF
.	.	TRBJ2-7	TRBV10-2	TGCGCCAGCAGTGATCTCAGGAACGAGCAGTACTTC	CASSDLRNEQYF
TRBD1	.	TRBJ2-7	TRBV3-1	TGTGCCAGCAGCCAGGACAGGGTGAGCGAGCAGTACTTC	CASSQDRVSEQYF
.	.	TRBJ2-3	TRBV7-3	TGTGCCAGCACTACCCGGGTGGGCTCCACAGATACGCAGTATTTT	CASTTRVGSTDTQYF
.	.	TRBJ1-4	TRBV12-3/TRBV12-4	TGTGCCAGCAGCCCAGGGATTACTAATGAAAAACTGTTTTTT	CASSPGITNEKLFF
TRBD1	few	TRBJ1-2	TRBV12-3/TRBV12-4	TGTGCCAGCAGTCCCTATGACAGGGGAAATGGCTACACCTTC	CASSPYDRGNGYTF
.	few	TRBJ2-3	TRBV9	TGTGCCAGCAGCGTAGCTCGGGCAGGGGGCACAGATACGCAGTATTTT	CASSVARAGGTDTQYF
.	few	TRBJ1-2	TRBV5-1	TGCGCCAGCAGCTTGGATACAGCCTATGGCTACACCTTC	CASSLDTAYGYTF
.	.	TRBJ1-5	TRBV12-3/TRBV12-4	TGTGCCAGCAGTTTACCTCAACAGGGTTTCAATCAGCCCCAGCATTTT	CASSLPQQGFNQPQHF
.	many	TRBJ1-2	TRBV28	TGTGCCAGCCGCACCCCCTCGGAATGGGGGCTTGGCTATGGCTACACCTTC	CASRTPSEWGLGYGYTF
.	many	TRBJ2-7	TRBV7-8	TGTGCCAGCAGCTTAGGCGCGTCGCTTAGCTCCTACGAGCAGTACTTC	CASSLGASLSSYEQYF
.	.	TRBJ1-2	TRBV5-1	TGCGCCAGCAGCTGGTGGGACTACACCTTC	CASSWWDYTF
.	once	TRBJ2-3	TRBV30	TGTGCCCGAATAGCTCCAGGGACAGATACGCAGTATTTT	CARIAPGTDTQYF
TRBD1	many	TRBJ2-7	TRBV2	TGTGCCAGCAACAAGGGGACAGAGATCTACGAGCAGTACTTC	CASNKGTEIYEQYF
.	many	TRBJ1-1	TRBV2	TGTGCCAGCCTGCGAGGGGTGTCGTACACTGAAGCTTTCTTT	CASLRGVSYTEAFF
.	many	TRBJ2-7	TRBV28	TGTGCCAGCAGCCCTCGGGGGGCAGGCTCCTACGAGCAGTACTTC	CASSPRGAGSYEQYF
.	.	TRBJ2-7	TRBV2	TGTGCCAGCAGTTATCGAAACTACGAGCAGTACTTC	CASSYRNYEQYF
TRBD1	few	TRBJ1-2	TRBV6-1	TGTGCCAGCAGTAAAAGGGACAGGGTCCCCTATGGCTACACCTTC	CASSKRDRVPYGYTF
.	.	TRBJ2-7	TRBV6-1	TGTGCCAGCAGGGCCGGGACCACACCATCATACGAGCAGTACTTC	CASRAGTTPSYEQYF
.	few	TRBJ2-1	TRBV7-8	TGTGCCAGCATACCCTCAGCGGCCACCGAGCAGTTCTTC	CASIPSAATEQFF
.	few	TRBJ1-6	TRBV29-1	TGCAGCGTCCGAGAGAGGGCAGGGTTAGGTTCACCCCTCCACTTT	CSVRERAGLGSPLHF
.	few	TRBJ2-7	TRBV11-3	TGTGCCAGCAGCTTTCCCAGGGGCGGGAGTAACTACGAGCAGTACTTC	CASSFPRGGSNYEQYF
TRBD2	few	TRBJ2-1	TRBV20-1	TGCAGTGCTAATCGCCTAGCGGGAGTCAATGAGCAGTTCTTC	CSANRLAGVNEQFF
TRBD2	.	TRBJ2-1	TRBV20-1	TGCAGTGCTAGGTGGACTAGCGCGGGATACAATGAGCAGTTCTTC	CSARWTSAGYNEQFF
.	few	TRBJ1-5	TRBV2	TGTGCCAGCAGTGAAGAAGGGTTAAGCAATCAGCCCCAGCATTTT	CASSEEGLSNQPQHF
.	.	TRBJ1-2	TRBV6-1	TGTGCCACGCACTCGAGGGGCTATGGCTACACCTTC	CATHSRGYGYTF
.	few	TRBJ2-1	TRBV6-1	TGTGCCAGCAGTGAAGACGGTATTCGGGGGAGAAGGAGCAATGAGCAGTTCTTC	CASSEDGIRGRRSNEQFF
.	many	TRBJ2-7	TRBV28	TGTGCCAGCACGGCGTGGAGCTCCTACGAGCAGTACTTC	CASTAWSSYEQYF
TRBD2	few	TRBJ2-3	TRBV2	TGTGCCAGCAGTTCTAGCGGGAGGACAGATACGCAGTATTTT	CASSSSGRTDTQYF
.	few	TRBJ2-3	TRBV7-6	TGTGCCAGCAGCTTACGTGGACGATCTAGCACAGATACGCAGTATTTT	CASSLRGRSSTDTQYF
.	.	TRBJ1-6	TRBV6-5	TGTGCCAGCAGTTACGCAGTTGCAAGTTCACCCCTCCACTTT	CASSYAVASSPLHF
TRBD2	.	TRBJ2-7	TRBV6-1	TGTGCCAGCAGTCCGACTAGCGGGAGACTGGACGAGCAGTACTTC	CASSPTSGRLDEQYF